This T cell receptor beta chain was sequenced for a study of shared clonotypes between healthy human individuals. At the level of the study: CD8 memory received one plate per donor, CD8 naive two, CD4 memory three and CD4 naive three.

Study-wide results and caveats: A reduction in generation probabilities was seen for non-shared clonotypes relative to those shared by all four donors. A generally larger estimated richness was seen in naive subsets than in memory subsets.

Notes on this clone: What it binds is not known.

Germline V CDR1 and CDR2: LNHDA, SQIVND (reference sequence). The CDR3 contains 12 residues. V dropped 6 bases and J dropped 7; count of bases not matched to a gene: 3. Assay: immunoSEQ multiplex PCR; the TCRdb copy retains only in-frame clones and omits some. The sample records approximately 2,300,000 clones, roughly 90% being singletons. The specimen was naive CD4+ T cells from PBMCs. Indicated subset: CD45RA+ positively selected. V usage is TRBV19 and J usage is TRBJ2-1; 7 nucleotides match TRBD1. This receptor was obtained from a man aged 18 to 29 in good health. Some clones in this sample may be carry-over from other donors' samples. The CDR3 DNA reads TGTGCCAGTAGGCCACAGGGGAATGAGCAGTTCTTC. It translates to CASRPQGNEQFF.